Listed below are T cell receptor beta chains from one sample, sequenced in a study of T cell responses to AZD1222 COVID-19 vaccine. The data were produced by immunoSEQ multiplex PCR, yet TCRdb's version contains in-frame clones alone and is incomplete. The table records around 110,000 clones, around 90% of them present only once. Material: peripheral blood, obtained on day 0 of AZD1222 vaccination. All receptors derive from an adult in good health. Each CDR3 is given with its conserved first and last residue. The order of the fields is V gene, J gene, clone size, CDR3 protein. Some rows have no size entry. The others give once, few or many, or a class for an expanded clone.

>TRBV18|TRBJ1-5|NA
CASSSNRDQPQHF
>TRBV9|TRBJ1-4|NA
CASSALDGDNEKLFF
>TRBV19|TRBJ2-5|once
CASSRGAAQETQYF
>TRBV19|TRBJ2-7|NA
CASSWEGSSYEQYF
>TRBV19|TRBJ2-7|NA
CASSISREYEQYF
>TRBV9|TRBJ1-6|once
CASRGLGDSINSPLHF
>TRBV5-1|TRBJ1-2|NA
CASSPGAQASYGYTF
>TRBV2|TRBJ2-5|NA
CASLRGGQETQYF
>TRBV27|TRBJ1-1|few
CASSTRQGGPNTEAFF
>TRBV6-5|TRBJ1-6|NA
CASSYSRGTLHF
>TRBV5-4|TRBJ2-7|NA
CASSPEGLRGTREQYF
>TRBV7-6|TRBJ2-5|NA
CASSLAWTGSETQYF
>TRBV15|TRBJ2-7|NA
CATSIPMTGVSTYEQYF
>TRBV5-1|TRBJ1-6|NA
CASSLDSNSPLHF
>TRBV7-9|TRBJ1-2|NA
CASSLNFRGSGYTF
>TRBV30|TRBJ2-2|NA
CAWSHEPGLAGFRRGELFF
>TRBV5-8|TRBJ1-5|once
CASSARGTNQPQHF
>TRBV4-3|TRBJ2-5|NA
CASSQNVLQETQYF
>TRBV27|TRBJ2-2|NA
CASSLLGTVVDGELFF
>TRBV3-1/TRBV3-2|TRBJ1-4|once
CASSHRDRGEKLFF
>TRBV3-1/TRBV3-2|TRBJ1-4|NA
CASSPRQGIGNEKLFF
>TRBV3-1/TRBV3-2|TRBJ2-7|once
CASSRMGGPLGEQYF
>TRBV12-3/TRBV12-4|TRBJ1-2|NA
CASSLDRDYGYTF
>TRBV12-3/TRBV12-4|TRBJ2-5|once
CASSLSGQETQYF
>TRBV5-4|TRBJ1-1|NA
CASSPGTAGHTEAFF
>TRBV19|TRBJ1-2|NA
CASSTSNYGYTF
>TRBV27|TRBJ2-1|NA
CASGAVLAGVSDEQFF
>TRBV6-5|TRBJ1-2|NA
CASSYRDSSYGYTF
>TRBV5-1|TRBJ1-1|NA
CASSLPGQGTEAFF
>TRBV2|TRBJ1-4|NA
CASRNPGQGLNEKLFF
>TRBV5-1|TRBJ2-7|once
CASSLRTSGGSNSYEQYF
>TRBV11-1|TRBJ1-5|NA
CASSFGGGQPQHF
>TRBV3-1/TRBV3-2|TRBJ1-2|once
CASRDRGAYGYTF
>TRBV6-5|TRBJ1-3|once
CASRGGGDTIYF
>TRBV2|TRBJ2-5|NA
CASSGEGALETQYF
>TRBV7-9|TRBJ1-5|NA
CASSLFPGSNQPQHF
>TRBV11-2|TRBJ1-4|NA
CASSLFGPGQGGAEKLFF
>TRBV5-1|TRBJ2-7|NA
CASSGVGKSSEQYF
>TRBV19|TRBJ2-1|NA
CASSGVVVNYNEQFF
>TRBV7-9|TRBJ1-6|NA
CASSFEGLDYNSPLHF
>TRBV19|TRBJ1-2|NA
CASSTVGANYGYTF
>TRBV3-1/TRBV3-2|TRBJ2-2|NA
CASSQAAGGQDGELFF
>TRBV7-2|TRBJ1-2|once
CASSPFVGDRGRFGYGYTF
>TRBV9|TRBJ2-1|NA
CASSAATGHSYNEQFF
>TRBV19|TRBJ2-7|NA
CASSNSYEQYF
>TRBV3-1/TRBV3-2|TRBJ2-4|NA
CASSQWDPNIQYF
>TRBV21-1|TRBJ2-7|NA
CASNGGEKQIYEQYF
>TRBV6-1|TRBJ2-3|once
CASSATQGYGTDTQYF
>TRBV13|TRBJ2-1|NA
CASSLRSAIGRQFF
>TRBV5-6|TRBJ1-4|few
CASTSLGGGGEKLFF
>TRBV6-5|TRBJ2-7|NA
CASRRTAHYEQYF
>TRBV4-3|TRBJ2-5|NA
CASSQGLGETQYF
>TRBV5-1|TRBJ2-7|NA
CASSYQGTHSYEQYF
>TRBV6-5|TRBJ2-2|NA
CASSLPGGELFF
>TRBV10-3|TRBJ1-1|NA
CAINPGQGNTEAFF
>TRBV11-1|TRBJ2-1|once
CASSLWSTTYNEQFF
>TRBV6-5|TRBJ1-4|NA
CASTPFARVKEKLFF
>TRBV6-5|TRBJ2-5|NA
CASSYGRGPQETQYF
>TRBV2|TRBJ1-4|NA
CASSAPGRGLREKLFF